Sequencing of this T cell receptor beta chain was carried out in a study of CD8+ T cells in alopecia areata. Notes on the study in general: Higher clonality and more expanded CD8+ clones appeared in lesional than normal scalp. Sequence data from scalp samples additionally include resident alphabeta T cells of normal skin. Whereas mice showed it more clearly, TCR sharing across patients was murkier, possibly because of HLA.

Germline V gene data show CDR1 as MNHEY and CDR2 as SMNVEV (reference sequence). The CDR3 is 14 residues long. The V and J ends lost 5 bases and 5 bases respectively, with 15 bases between them. Sorting separated CD4+ and CD8+ T cells out of PBMCs. Extraction of RNA preceded its reverse transcription into cDNA, which served as the sequencing template. Profiled with immunoSEQ multiplex PCR; TCRdb holds only in-frame clones, not every one. The sample shows around 190,000 clones, 56% of them seen only once. With respect to this clone: As yet, its antigen is unknown.

The specimen was CD8+ T cells sorted from blood. The chain joins TRBV27 to TRBJ2-5; possibly TRBD1 or TRBD2 for D (6 bases each). This TCR was recovered from a human donor in good health. CDR3 in amino acids: CASSRLGGLETQYF. CDR3 DNA sequence: TGTGCCAGCAGTCGACTAGGGGGTTTGGAGACCCAGTACTTC.